The sequence of this T cell receptor beta chain was determined in a study of blood T cell repertoires in COVID-19. Sequencing was performed with immunoSEQ multiplex PCR; in TCRdb, only in-frame clones are kept and a portion is missing. The table records about 160,000 clones, under 85% of them present only once. This CDR3 comprises 14 residues. The germline V gene encodes CDR1 SEHNR and CDR2 FQNEAQ (reference sequence). The germline V and J ends were trimmed by 5 bases and 6 bases, with 17 bases remaining between them. This clone was seen a few times. The receptor was derived from an elderly man with COVID-19, enrolled during active disease. The material sequenced was peripheral blood. The chain employs TRBV7-9 and TRBJ2-7, with D possibly being TRBD2 (6 bases). The CDR3 reads CASSQGGSVFEQYF. Here the CDR3 DNA reads TGTGCCAGCAGCCAAGGAGGGTCAGTCTTCGAGCAGTACTTC.